One T cell receptor (beta chain) is described in this entry. Its antigen is still unknown. V trimming: 7 bases; J trimming: 4 bases; junction bases outside the gene matches: 10. CDR3 length: 15 residues. Germline V gene lookup returns CDR1 MNHEY and CDR2 SMNVEV (reference sequence). The data are from a study of blood T cells in healthy people across ages. Study-wide findings and caveats: Roughly linear declines in TCR beta diversity per million T cells occurred with age. Changes in expanded clonotypes were possibly confounded, as the CMV status of donors was unknown.

It was with a sample-barcoded 5' primer and a J-beta primer mix that a second PCR of about 7 to 12 cycles was run. TCRdb recomputed calls from the 5' RACE reads with MiXCR, one row per CDR3 protein. The sample has approximately 730,000 distinct CDR3 sequences, approximately 43% seen once. This sequence was found in an older woman in good health. The chain links TRBV27 to TRBJ1-5; 7 bases match TRBD1. Sequenced: blood. CDR3 in DNA: TGTGCCAGCATGTCAGGGGGAAGTAGTAATCAGCCCCAGCATTTT. Translating gives CASMSGGSSNQPQHF.